This T cell receptor (beta chain) was identified in a study of Siglec-9 on CD8 T cells in melanoma. The method was immunoSEQ multiplex PCR; TCRdb's version includes in-frame clones alone and lacks a portion of them. Here the sample spans approximately 39,000 clones, about 86% being singletons. The CDR3 loop spans 16 amino acids. Trimming pared 0 bases from V and 5 bases from J, leaving 15 bases between. The germline V gene encodes CDR1 MNHEY and CDR2 SVGAGI. This TCR derives from a human donor in good health. The chain recombines TRBV6-5 with TRBJ2-3; possible D gene TRBD2, 7 bases. The sequenced sample was Siglec-9- CD8+ T cells sorted from blood. CDR3: CASSYSAGAGGDTQYF. DNA of the CDR3: TGTGCCAGCAGTTACTCCGCGGGGGCCGGGGGAGATACGCAGTATTTT.